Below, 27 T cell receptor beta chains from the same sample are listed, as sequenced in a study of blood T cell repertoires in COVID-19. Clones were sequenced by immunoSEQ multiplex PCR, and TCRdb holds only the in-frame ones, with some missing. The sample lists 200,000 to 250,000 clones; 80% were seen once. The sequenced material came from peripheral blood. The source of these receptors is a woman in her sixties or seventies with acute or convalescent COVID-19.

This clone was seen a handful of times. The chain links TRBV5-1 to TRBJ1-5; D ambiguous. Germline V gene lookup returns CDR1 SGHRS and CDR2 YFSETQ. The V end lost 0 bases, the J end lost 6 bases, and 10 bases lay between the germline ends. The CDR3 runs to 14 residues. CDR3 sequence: CASSLAGDVQPQHF. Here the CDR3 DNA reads TGCGCCAGCAGCTTGGCCGGAGACGTTCAGCCCCAGCATTTT.

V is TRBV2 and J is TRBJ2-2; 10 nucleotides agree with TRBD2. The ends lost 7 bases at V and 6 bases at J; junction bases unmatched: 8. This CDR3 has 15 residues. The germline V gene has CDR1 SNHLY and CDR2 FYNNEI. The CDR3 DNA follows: TGTGCCAGCAAGAGGGCTAGCGGGGGCCCCGGGGAGCTGTTTTTT. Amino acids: CASKRASGGPGELFF. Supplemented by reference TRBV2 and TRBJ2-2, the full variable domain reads EPEVTQTPSHQVTQMGQEVILRCVPISNHLYFYWYRQILGQKVEFLVSFYNNEISEKSEIFDDQFSVERPDGSNFTLKIRSTKLEDSAMYFCASKRASGGPGELFFGEGSRLTVL.

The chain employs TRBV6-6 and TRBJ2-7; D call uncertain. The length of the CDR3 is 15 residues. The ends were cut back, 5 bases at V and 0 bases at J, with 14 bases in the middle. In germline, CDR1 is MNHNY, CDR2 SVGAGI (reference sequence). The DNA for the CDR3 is TGTGCCAGCAGTCAAACTACCGCTCACTCCTACGAGCAGTACTTC. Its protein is CASSQTTAHSYEQYF.

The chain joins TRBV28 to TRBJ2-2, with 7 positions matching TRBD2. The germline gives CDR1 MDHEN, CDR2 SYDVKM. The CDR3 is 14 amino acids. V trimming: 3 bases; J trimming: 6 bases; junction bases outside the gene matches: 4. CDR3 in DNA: TGTGCCAGCAGTTTCCCGACTAGCCCCGGGGAGCTGTTTTTT. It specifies CASSFPTSPGELFF.

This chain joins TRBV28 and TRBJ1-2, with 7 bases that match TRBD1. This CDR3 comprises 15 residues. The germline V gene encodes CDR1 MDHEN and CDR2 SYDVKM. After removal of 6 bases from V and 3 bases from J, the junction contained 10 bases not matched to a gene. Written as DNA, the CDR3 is TGTGCCAGCAGCCCCCCCCGACAGGGAGACTATGGCTACACCTTC. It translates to CASSPPRQGDYGYTF.

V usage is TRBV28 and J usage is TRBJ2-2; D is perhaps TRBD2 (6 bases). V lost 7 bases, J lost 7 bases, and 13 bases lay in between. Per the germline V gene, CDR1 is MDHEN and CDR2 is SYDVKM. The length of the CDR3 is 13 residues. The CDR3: CASNKAGYGELFF. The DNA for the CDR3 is TGTGCCAGCAATAAGGCGGGATACGGGGAGCTGTTTTTT.

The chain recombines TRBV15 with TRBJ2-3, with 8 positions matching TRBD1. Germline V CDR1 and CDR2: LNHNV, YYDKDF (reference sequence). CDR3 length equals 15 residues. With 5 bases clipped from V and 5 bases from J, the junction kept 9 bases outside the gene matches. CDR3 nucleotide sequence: TGTGCCACCAGCTTTCCCGGGACAGGTGAAGATACGCAGTATTTT. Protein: CATSFPGTGEDTQYF.

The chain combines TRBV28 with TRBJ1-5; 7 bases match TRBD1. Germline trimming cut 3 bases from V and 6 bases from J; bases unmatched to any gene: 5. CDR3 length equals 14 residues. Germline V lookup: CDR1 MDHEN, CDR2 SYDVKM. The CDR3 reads CASSLTGRAQPQHF. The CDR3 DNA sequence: TGTGCCAGCAGTTTGACAGGGCGAGCTCAGCCCCAGCATTTT.

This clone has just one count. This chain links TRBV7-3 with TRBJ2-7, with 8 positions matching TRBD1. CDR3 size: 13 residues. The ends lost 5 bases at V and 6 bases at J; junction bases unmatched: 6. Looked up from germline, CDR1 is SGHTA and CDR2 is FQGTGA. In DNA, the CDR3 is TGTGCCAGCAGCCGGTCCACAGGGGGCGAGCAGTACTTC. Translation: CASSRSTGGEQYF.

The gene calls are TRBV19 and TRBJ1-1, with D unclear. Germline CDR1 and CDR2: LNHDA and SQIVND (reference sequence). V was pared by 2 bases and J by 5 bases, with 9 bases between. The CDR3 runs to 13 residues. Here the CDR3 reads CASSINPGTEAFF. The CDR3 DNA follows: TGTGCCAGTAGTATAAACCCGGGGACTGAAGCTTTCTTT.

The CDR3 nucleotides read TGTGCCAGCAGCCGGGACAATATGAACACTGAAGCTTTCTTT. It codes for CASSRDNMNTEAFF. The J gene is TRBJ1-1, the V gene TRBV5-4; a possible D gene is TRBD1 (6 bases). The CDR3 spans 14 residues. Germline V lookup: CDR1 SGHNT, CDR2 YYREEE (reference sequence). V lost 4 bases and J 0 bases, leaving 10 bases between the germline ends.

For the CDR3, the DNA is TGTGCCAGCACCGCCACAGGGGACGGCTACACCTTC. Its translation is CASTATGDGYTF. V is TRBV28 and J is TRBJ1-2, with 7 nucleotides matching TRBD1. Per germline, CDR1 MDHEN and CDR2 SYDVKM. The CDR3 runs 12 residues. J was trimmed by 8 bases and V by 7 bases; bases with no gene match: 7.

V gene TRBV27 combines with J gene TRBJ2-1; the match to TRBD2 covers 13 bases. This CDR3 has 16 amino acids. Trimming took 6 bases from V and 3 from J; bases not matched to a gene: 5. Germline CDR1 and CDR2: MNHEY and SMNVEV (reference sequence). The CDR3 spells CASRPGLAGIYNEQFF. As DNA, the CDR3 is TGTGCCAGCAGGCCGGGACTAGCGGGAATCTACAATGAGCAGTTCTTC.

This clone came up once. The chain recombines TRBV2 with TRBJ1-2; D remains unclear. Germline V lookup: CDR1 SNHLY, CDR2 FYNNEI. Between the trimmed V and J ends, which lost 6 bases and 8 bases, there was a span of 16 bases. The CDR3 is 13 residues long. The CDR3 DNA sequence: TGTGCCAGCAGGGAACCTGATACGGAGGGCTACACCTTC. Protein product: CASREPDTEGYTF.

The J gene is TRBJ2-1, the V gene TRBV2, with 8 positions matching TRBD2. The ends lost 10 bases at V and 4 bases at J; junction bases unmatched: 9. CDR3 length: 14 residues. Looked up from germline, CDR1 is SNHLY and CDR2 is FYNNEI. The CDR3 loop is CATLWREAYNEQFF. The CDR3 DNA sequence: TGTGCCACCCTTTGGCGGGAGGCATACAATGAGCAGTTCTTC.

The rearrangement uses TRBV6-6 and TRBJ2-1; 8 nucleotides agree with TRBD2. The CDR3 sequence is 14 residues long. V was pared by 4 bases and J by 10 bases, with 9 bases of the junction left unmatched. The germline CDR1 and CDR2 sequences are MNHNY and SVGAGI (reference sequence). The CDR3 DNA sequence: TGTGCCAGCAGTTCTCCGGGGGGGGCTAAGGAGCAGTTCTTC. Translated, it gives CASSSPGGAKEQFF.

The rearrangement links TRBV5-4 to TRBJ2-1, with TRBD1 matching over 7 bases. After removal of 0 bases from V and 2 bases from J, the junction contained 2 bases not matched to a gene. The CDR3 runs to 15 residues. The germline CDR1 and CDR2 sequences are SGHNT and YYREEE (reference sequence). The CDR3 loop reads CASSLGQGAYNEQFF. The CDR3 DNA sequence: TGTGCCAGCAGCTTGGGGCAGGGGGCCTACAATGAGCAGTTCTTC. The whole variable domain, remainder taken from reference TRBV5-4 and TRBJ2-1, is ETGVTQSPTHLIKTRGQQVTLRCSSQSGHNTVSWYQQALGQGPQFIFQYYREEENGRGNFPPRFSGLQFPNYSSELNVNALELDDSALYLCASSLGQGAYNEQFFGPGTRLTVL.

This chain's CDR3 is CASSLSAGLVYEQYF. In DNA form, the CDR3 reads TGTGCCAGCAGTTTATCGGCAGGGCTAGTGTACGAGCAGTACTTC. The gene calls are TRBV28 and TRBJ2-7, with a weak D call TRBD1 (5 bases). CDR1 and CDR2 (germline): MDHEN, SYDVKM. CDR3 size: 15 residues. The V and J ends lost 1 base and 4 bases respectively, with 14 bases between them.

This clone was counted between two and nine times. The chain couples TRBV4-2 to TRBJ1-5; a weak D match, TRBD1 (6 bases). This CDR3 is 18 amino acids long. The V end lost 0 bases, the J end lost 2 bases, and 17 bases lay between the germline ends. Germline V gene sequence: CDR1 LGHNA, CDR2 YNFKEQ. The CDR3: CASSQELGRGVGNQPQHF. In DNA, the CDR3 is TGTGCCAGCAGCCAAGAACTGGGCAGGGGAGTAGGCAATCAGCCCCAGCATTTT.

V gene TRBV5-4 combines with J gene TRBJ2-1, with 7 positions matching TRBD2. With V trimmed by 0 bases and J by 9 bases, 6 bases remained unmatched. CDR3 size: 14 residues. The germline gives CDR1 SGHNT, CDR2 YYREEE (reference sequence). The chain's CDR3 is CASSLAPSGGEQFF. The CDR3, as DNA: TGTGCCAGCAGCTTGGCCCCTAGCGGTGGTGAGCAGTTCTTC.

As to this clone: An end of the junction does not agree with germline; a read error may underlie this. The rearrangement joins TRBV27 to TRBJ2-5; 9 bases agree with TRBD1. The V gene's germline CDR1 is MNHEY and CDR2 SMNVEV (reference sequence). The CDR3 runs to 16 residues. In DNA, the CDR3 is TGTGCCAGCAGTCTATCACAGGGGGCCGGGCAAGAGACCCAGTACTTC. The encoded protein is CASSLSQGAGQETQYF.

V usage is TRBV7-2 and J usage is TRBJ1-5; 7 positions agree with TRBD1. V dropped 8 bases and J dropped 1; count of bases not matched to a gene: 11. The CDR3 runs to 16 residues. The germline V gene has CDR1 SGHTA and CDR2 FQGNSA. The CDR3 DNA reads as TGTGCCAGCGGTAGACAGGGAGAAGGAAGCAATCAGCCCCAGCATTTT. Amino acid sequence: CASGRQGEGSNQPQHF.

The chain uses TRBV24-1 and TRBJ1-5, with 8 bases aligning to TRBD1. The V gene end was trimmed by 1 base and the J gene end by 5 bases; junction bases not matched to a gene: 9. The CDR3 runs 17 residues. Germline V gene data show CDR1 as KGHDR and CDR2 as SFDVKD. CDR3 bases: TGTGCCACCAGTGATTTTAAGACAGGGGATGACGATCAGCCCCAGCATTTT. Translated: CATSDFKTGDDDQPQHF.

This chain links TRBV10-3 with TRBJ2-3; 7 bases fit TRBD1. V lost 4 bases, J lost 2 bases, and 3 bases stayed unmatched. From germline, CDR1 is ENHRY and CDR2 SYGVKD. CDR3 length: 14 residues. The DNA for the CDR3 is TGTGCCATCAGTGGGGGACAGTCCACAGATACGCAGTATTTT. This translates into CAISGGQSTDTQYF.

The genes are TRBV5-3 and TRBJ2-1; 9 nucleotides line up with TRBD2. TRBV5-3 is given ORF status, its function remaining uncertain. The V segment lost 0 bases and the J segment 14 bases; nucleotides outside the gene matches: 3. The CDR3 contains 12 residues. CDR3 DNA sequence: TGTGCCAGAAGCTTGGGCGGGAGGGAGAAGTTCTTC. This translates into CARSLGGREKFF.

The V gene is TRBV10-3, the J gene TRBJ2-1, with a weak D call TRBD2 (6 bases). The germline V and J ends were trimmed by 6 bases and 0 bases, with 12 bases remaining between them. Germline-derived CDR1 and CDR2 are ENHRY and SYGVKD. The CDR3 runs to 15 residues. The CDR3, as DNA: TGTGCCATCAGCAAACGGGAGAGCTCCTACAATGAGCAGTTCTTC. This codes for CAISKRESSYNEQFF.

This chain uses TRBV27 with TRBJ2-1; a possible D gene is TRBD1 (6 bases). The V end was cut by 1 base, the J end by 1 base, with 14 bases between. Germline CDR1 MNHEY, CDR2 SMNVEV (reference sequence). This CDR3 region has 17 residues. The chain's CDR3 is CASSLFSGARSYNEQFF. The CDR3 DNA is TGTGCCAGCAGTTTATTTTCAGGGGCACGGTCCTACAATGAGCAGTTCTTC.